This TCR beta chain originates from a study of blood T cell repertoires in COVID-19. Study-level information: T cells, B-cell-depleted T cells, or PBMCs supplied cDNA or gDNA.

Per the original data handling: Using reference gene primer amplification, nucleated cell counts were estimated. Sequencing used immunoSEQ multiplex PCR; TCRdb keeps in-frame clones, though not all of them. The V and J calls and clone size are taken from that table; D and trimming were inferred from the DNA. Of approximately 290,000 clones listed, 87% were seen once; the top ten hold approximately 2.4%. With 0 bases clipped from V and 4 bases from J, the junction kept 9 bases outside the gene matches. Germline values: CDR1 SGHDT, CDR2 YYEEEE. There are 16 residues in the CDR3. This clone showed up just once.

This TCR derives from a man aged 18 to 30 with active or convalescent COVID-19. The chain carries TRBV5-6 and TRBJ2-7; 8 bases line up with TRBD1. The specimen was peripheral blood. The CDR3 DNA sequence: TGTGCCAGCAGCTTGGCCCAGGGGGCCCTTATTTACGAGCAGTACTTC. As protein: CASSLAQGALIYEQYF.